The sequence of this T cell receptor beta chain was determined in a study of metastatic and nonmetastatic thyroid tumors (dated by TCRdb to between 2020 and 2021). The study in broad terms: The researchers compared repertoires between peripheral blood samples and tumor or nodule tissue samples from patients with malignant or benign thyroid disease. The full study reports these points: TCR beta diversity was reported as significantly higher in malignant tumors than in benign nodules, in both blood and tumor samples.

In its sample, this clone was seen many times. It has no known antigen specificity. Qualities for individual bases were not recorded, and no much larger clone is one base off. The method was PCR. The sample was run on an Illumina HiSeq 4000. High-throughput sequencing was used to profile the TCR beta-chain CDR3 region of every patient. The paper's data handling went like this. A classifier to discriminate distant-metastatic papillary thyroid cancer patients was built from CDR3 differences across clinicopathological groups. The Shannon index was used to assess repertoire diversity, and the Morisita-Horn index was used to assess tumor-blood repertoire similarity. TCRdb trimmed public reads at Q25 via fastp, called clones via MiXCR and kept in-frame beta chains. TCRdb assigned the V and J calls; the authors' analysis was not used. The sample data list tens of thousands of clones, and approximately 13% of these were observed just once. Of the sample, 7% to 9% falls within the top ten clones.

The germline V gene gives CDR1 as SGHDT and CDR2 as YYEEEE. The trim is 6 bases for V and 0 bases for J, with a gap of 12 bases between the germline ends. The CDR3 has 14 amino acids, counting the end cysteine and phenylalanine. The sequence is cut down to CDR3 DNA, 42 bases in frame from base 1. Before undergoing thyroid surgery, none of the patients had been given any kind of treatment. Using T-cell receptor beta sequencing, the researchers looked back retrospectively at clinical samples from patients, gathered between the early 2010s and the late 2010s. Sequenced sample: tumor tissue. This clonotype was obtained from a female donor with papillary thyroid cancer or a benign thyroid nodule (not recorded which). Some clones in this sample may be carry-over from other donors' samples. The chain employs TRBV5-6 and TRBJ1-2, with no confident D gene call. The sequenced DNA: TGTGCCAGCACCTTACAAGTAGCTAACTATGGCTACACCTTC. It codes for CASTLQVANYGYTF. When the CDR3 is completed using the reference TRBV5-6 and TRBJ1-2 genes on either side, the full variable domain is DAGVTQSPTHLIKTRGQQVTLRCSPKSGHDTVSWYQQALGQGPQFIFQYYEEEERQRGNFPDRFSGHQFPNYSSELNVNALLLGDSALYLCASTLQVANYGYTFGSGTRLTVV.